Below are 22 T cell receptor beta chains sequenced from a single sample in a study of blood T cell repertoires in COVID-19. Profiling relied on immunoSEQ multiplex PCR, and the TCRdb table lists in-frame clones only, not all of them. The sample has almost 400,000 clones, roughly nine tenths seen once; the top ten hold around 1.7%. The specimen was PBMCs or T cells enriched from blood (not recorded which). All receptors come from a woman aged 30 to 39 who had recovered from COVID-19.

This clone occurred many times. The chain carries TRBV20-1 and TRBJ1-1; possibly TRBD1 for D (5 bases). The germline V gene encodes CDR1 DFQATT and CDR2 SNEGSKA (reference sequence). This CDR3 region has 11 residues. V dropped 5 bases and J dropped 7 bases, with 11 bases sitting between them. CDR3 DNA sequence: TGCAGTGCTGGGAGGGGAGGTGAAGCTTTCTTT. This translates into CSAGRGGEAFF.

The chain combines TRBV19 with TRBJ1-1, with D perhaps matching TRBD1 (5 bases). This CDR3 has 14 amino acids. Germline CDR1 reads LNHDA; CDR2 reads SQIVND (reference sequence). The V end was cut by 6 bases, the J end by 5 bases, with 16 bases between. The CDR3 DNA reads as TGTGCCAGTAGCCAAAAGACAGTGTTTACTGAAGCTTTCTTT. Protein sequence: CASSQKTVFTEAFF.

This clone appeared once. The chain joins TRBV3-1 (or the pseudogene TRBV3-2) to TRBJ1-4; D gene uncertain. CDR1 LGHDT and CDR2 YNNKEL come from the germline V gene (reference sequence). The CDR3 sequence is 10 residues long. V gave up 8 bases and J gave up 8 bases, with 6 bases separating them. CDR3 sequence: CASGREKLFF. CDR3 nucleotides: TGTGCCAGCGGGAGGGAAAAACTGTTTTTT.

This rearrangement joins TRBV7-6 to TRBJ2-7; 9 bases match TRBD1. This CDR3 comprises 15 residues. CDR1 is SGHVS, CDR2 FNYEAQ, per germline. The V segment lost 3 bases and the J segment 0 bases; nucleotides outside the gene matches: 3. CDR3 region: CASSFGTGSSYEQYF. The CDR3 DNA reads TGTGCCAGCAGCTTCGGGACAGGGAGCTCCTACGAGCAGTACTTC.

This rearrangement joins TRBV19 to TRBJ2-1, with D uncertain. V shed 5 bases and J shed 2 bases, with 10 bases lying between them. There are 14 residues in the CDR3. CDR1 is LNHDA and CDR2 is SQIVND in the germline V gene (reference sequence). CDR3 sequence reads: CASSQVAAYNEQFF. For the CDR3, the DNA is TGTGCCAGTAGTCAAGTTGCAGCCTACAATGAGCAGTTCTTC.

The V call is TRBV19, the J call TRBJ1-1, with D unclear. Germline V gene data show CDR1 as LNHDA and CDR2 as SQIVND (reference sequence). The germline V and J ends were trimmed by 5 bases and 3 bases, with 10 bases remaining between them. This CDR3 spans 13 amino acids. CDR3 loop: CASSSGVHTEAFF. In DNA, the CDR3 is TGTGCCAGTAGTTCCGGGGTCCACACTGAAGCTTTCTTT.

The chain employs TRBV27 and TRBJ2-7, with 9 bases aligning to TRBD1. The CDR3 is made up of 14 amino acids. Trimming at V came to 10 bases and at J to 1 base, leaving 8 bases not matched to a gene. CDR1 and CDR2 (germline): MNHEY, SMNVEV (reference sequence). The CDR3 sequence: CATSLDRGSYEQYF. Here the CDR3 DNA reads TGTGCCACTTCCCTGGACAGGGGATCCTACGAGCAGTACTTC.

The V and J genes are TRBV18 and TRBJ1-5; a possible D gene is TRBD1 (6 bases). The V end lost 5 bases, the J end lost 3 bases, and 14 bases lay between the germline ends. This CDR3 has 15 residues. Germline CDR1 KGHSH, CDR2 LQKENI. This CDR3 reads CASSNRVGVNQPQHF. The DNA for the CDR3 is TGTGCCAGCTCAAACAGGGTCGGAGTCAATCAGCCCCAGCATTTT.

The J gene is TRBJ1-2, the V gene TRBV5-1; D may be TRBD1 (5 bases). Trimming removed 4 bases from V and 4 bases from J, with 17 bases in between. Germline CDR1 is SGHRS and CDR2 is YFSETQ. The CDR3 has 15 amino acids. In nucleotides, the CDR3 is TGCGCCAGCAGCAAAACTGACAGACCTCTCTATGGCTACACCTTC. Its protein is CASSKTDRPLYGYTF.

The chain recombines TRBV7-8 with TRBJ2-3, with 7 bases identical to TRBD2. Trimming cost V 5 bases and J 5 bases; bases outside gene matches: 13. The length of the CDR3 is 16 residues. Germline loops: CDR1 SGHVS, CDR2 FQNEAQ. The CDR3 here is CASSPDVGGPGDTQYF. CDR3 nucleotide sequence: TGTGCCAGCAGCCCCGATGTGGGAGGGCCGGGAGATACGCAGTATTTT.

This chain joins TRBV7-3 and TRBJ1-5; 7 nucleotides line up with TRBD1. The V gene end was trimmed by 4 bases and the J gene end by 4 bases; junction bases not matched to a gene: 1. Germline V gene sequence: CDR1 SGHTA, CDR2 FQGTGA. The CDR3 has 13 amino acids. The CDR3 region is CASSWDRNQPQHF. The CDR3 DNA reads as TGTGCCAGCAGCTGGGACAGAAATCAGCCCCAGCATTTT.

J is TRBJ1-2 and V is TRBV27; a weak D match, TRBD1 (6 bases). The CDR3 consists of 13 residues. Trimming took off 10 bases at V and 2 bases at J, with 14 bases between the two ends. Germline CDR1 and CDR2: MNHEY and SMNVEV (reference sequence). CDR3: CATLGGTNYGYTF. DNA of the CDR3: TGTGCCACGCTAGGGGGTACCAACTATGGCTACACCTTC.

The chain employs TRBV5-6 and TRBJ1-1, with no clear D. With 0 bases removed from V and 1 base from J, the gap between germline ends came to 7 bases. The CDR3 is 14 residues long. Germline V gene data show CDR1 as SGHDT and CDR2 as YYEEEE. The CDR3 DNA sequence: TGTGCCAGCAGCTTGGCCTGGCCGAACACTGAAGCTTTCTTT. Encoded protein: CASSLAWPNTEAFF.

CDR3 sequence: CASGTQVIYEQYF. CDR3 nucleotide sequence: TGTGCCAGCGGAACCCAGGTCATCTACGAGCAGTACTTC. This chain uses TRBV7-9 with TRBJ2-7; D is uncertain. The CDR3 length is 13 residues. The germline CDR1 and CDR2 sequences are SEHNR and FQNEAQ (reference sequence). V gave up 8 bases and J gave up 3 bases, with 14 bases separating them.

The DNA for the CDR3 is TGTGCCAGCTCACGACAGGGGGCCGATTCACCCCTCCACTTT. Its translation: CASSRQGADSPLHF. The V gene is TRBV18, the J gene TRBJ1-6, with 10 bases aligning to TRBD1. The length of the CDR3 is 14 residues. V was pared by 4 bases and J by 8 bases, with 2 bases of the junction left unmatched. The germline V gene has CDR1 KGHSH and CDR2 LQKENI.

V usage is TRBV30 and J usage is TRBJ2-5, with 9 bases fitting TRBD2. Germline V CDR1 and CDR2: GTSNPN, SVGIG (reference sequence). V shed 5 bases and J 5 bases; nucleotides not matched to a gene: 0. The CDR3 sequence is 11 residues long. This chain's CDR3 is CAWGLAETQYF. The CDR3 DNA reads TGTGCCTGGGGACTAGCGGAGACCCAGTACTTC.

The chain has TRBV7-9 and TRBJ1-1, with 9 bases identical to TRBD1. V was clipped by 5 bases and J by 7 bases; unmatched bases: 5. Germline CDR1 is SEHNR and CDR2 is FQNEAQ (reference sequence). The CDR3 spans 13 residues. The CDR3 coding sequence is TGTGCCAGCAGCCTGGGACAGGGTGGTGAAGCTTTCTTT. This sequence encodes CASSLGQGGEAFF.

This chain joins TRBV7-3 and TRBJ2-5; the match to TRBD2 covers 13 bases. CDR1 SGHTA and CDR2 FQGTGA come from the germline V gene. The CDR3 contains 15 residues. Unmatched junction bases numbered 5, after V lost 5 bases and J lost 5 bases. CDR3 nucleotides: TGTGCCAGCAGCCGGACTAGCGGGGGCCGGGAGACCCAGTACTTC. Its protein is CASSRTSGGRETQYF.

With respect to this clone: Other DNA sequences in the same sample also yield this CDR3. This sequence joins TRBV10-3 and TRBJ1-1; D ambiguous. Germline V gene sequence: CDR1 ENHRY, CDR2 SYGVKD. The CDR3 loop spans 13 amino acids. V was shortened by 6 bases and J by 1 base, with 9 bases between the two germline ends. The CDR3, as DNA: TGTGCCATCAGCGACCGCGGGAACACTGAAGCTTTCTTT. This gives the protein CAISDRGNTEAFF.

The chain combines TRBV5-4 with TRBJ2-7, with 13 bases identical to TRBD2. CDR3 length: 18 amino acids. With V trimmed by 4 bases and J by 5 bases, 15 bases remained unmatched. Germline V CDR1 and CDR2: SGHNT, YYREEE (reference sequence). The CDR3 loop is CASSGRLAGGSVVDEQYF. As DNA, the CDR3 is TGTGCCAGCAGCGGACGACTAGCGGGAGGTTCAGTCGTCGACGAGCAGTACTTC.

This chain links TRBV28 with TRBJ1-2; D is unclear. With 1 base removed from V and 0 bases from J, the gap between germline ends came to 9 bases. The CDR3 sequence is 15 residues long. Germline values: CDR1 MDHEN, CDR2 SYDVKM. This CDR3 reads CASSLFWAPNYGYTF. Here the CDR3 DNA reads TGTGCCAGCAGTTTATTTTGGGCCCCTAACTATGGCTACACCTTC.

This clone was detected only a few times. This rearrangement joins TRBV19 to TRBJ2-5, with TRBD2 matching over 8 bases. Trimming at V came to 4 bases and at J to 4 bases, leaving 2 bases not matched to a gene. The CDR3 contains 13 residues. Germline values: CDR1 LNHDA, CDR2 SQIVND (reference sequence). The CDR3 nucleotides read TGTGCCAGTAGTAGAGCGGGAGTAGAGACCCAGTACTTC. Its translation is CASSRAGVETQYF.